This entry concerns a single T cell receptor (beta chain). There is no known antigen for this receptor. The input lacks base qualities; no much larger clone sits a single base away. Libraries were prepared through the immunoSEQ multiplex PCR assay. Imported from immuneACCESS, the table was reduced by TCRdb to in-frame sequences with V and J called. These copies leave out some clones; in studies compared against another copy, an unresolved V gene accounts for under half, and the cause of the remainder is not known. This sample holds 450,000 to 650,000 clones; roughly 74% were observed only once. Of the sample, more than 0.01% falls within the top ten clones. The data are from a study of shared T cell receptors in the human thymus (dated by TCRdb to about 2021). Concerning the study at large: The study examined how the human thymus generates shared, self-reactive T-cell receptor alpha chains.

The CDR3 measures 18 amino acids from cysteine to phenylalanine. Of all the DNA, just the CDR3 is kept, 54 bases in frame from base 1. From the germline V gene, CDR1 is MDHEN and CDR2 is SYDVKM. Relative to germline, V is missing 3 bases and J is missing 1 base, with 5 bases of the junction outside any gene match. In addition, the sample was reused for a study of human thymus T cells. As that second paper reports: The donors were immunologically healthy infants in Finland who had open corrective cardiac surgery for congenital heart defects. Thymus tissue was collected as surgical resects that were removed during corrective cardiac surgery. Biased V and J gene segment usage appeared to be present in both thymic and peripheral blood repertoires. According to the related research, thymic TCR repertoires were highly overlapping among unrelated individuals. The study characterized TCR alpha and beta repertoires from fewer than ten infant thymus samples and a few related peripheral blood samples. The infant donors were about 6 to 244 days old, and the cohort included more than five males and two females. After being mechanically released from the tissue, thymocytes were kept at -70 degrees C in pellets of roughly 10-33 million cells. A QIAsymphony instrument was used to extract genomic DNA from the frozen cell pellets. TCRB and TCRAD loci were amplified from a standardized quantity of quality-controlled genomic DNA using the immunoSEQ multiplex PCR assay. The V(D)J region was spanned by amplicons of a length sufficient to cover the CDR3 and to identify V and J genes. The amplicons were sequenced on an Illumina platform via the commercial immunoSEQ service. Primer bias and sequencing errors were corrected using previously described methods, and TCRAD and TCRB definitions followed the IMGT database. Repertoires were analysed with immunoSEQ Analyzer 3.0 and VDJTools, covering basic statistics, V/J segment usage, diversity estimates, rarefaction and pairwise overlap. Chao1, ChaoE, Efron-Thisted, Shannon and inverse Simpson indices were used to estimate diversity, which was also estimated on datasets down-sampled to the smallest sample. Repertoire overlap was assessed by strict matching of CDR3 nucleotide sequence, V gene and J gene, and clustering was done by Jaccard-based multidimensional scaling. On average, thymus samples yielded hundreds of thousands of unique TCRB clonotypes, whereas blood samples yielded about 80,000.

This clonotype was sampled from a boy younger than two with a congenital heart defect. Donor details come from another sample of the same person, matched by shared clones. This sequence uses TRBV28 and TRBJ2-1; TRBD2 agrees with 14 junctional bases. Sequences were obtained from thymocytes. For the CDR3, the sequence is CASSFGTSGSVSYNEQFF. In nucleotide form, the sequence is TGTGCCAGCAGTTTCGGGACTAGCGGGAGTGTTTCCTACAATGAGCAGTTCTTC. Extended through the reference TRBV28 and TRBJ2-1 proteins, this CDR3 yields the full variable domain: DVKVTQSSRYLVKRTGEKVFLECVQDMDHENMFWYRQDPGLGLRLIYFSYDVKMKEKGDIPEGYSVSREKKERFSLILESASTNQTSMYLCASSFGTSGSVSYNEQFFGPGTRLTVL.